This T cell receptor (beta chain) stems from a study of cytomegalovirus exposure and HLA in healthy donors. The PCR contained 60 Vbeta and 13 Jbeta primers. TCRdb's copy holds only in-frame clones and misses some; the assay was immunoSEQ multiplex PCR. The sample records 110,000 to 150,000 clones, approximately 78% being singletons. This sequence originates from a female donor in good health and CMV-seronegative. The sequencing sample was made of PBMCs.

The DNA for the CDR3 is TGTGCCAGCAGACGCTTCGGGACAGTGGGATCCTACGAGCAGTACTTC. The encoded protein is CASRRFGTVGSYEQYF. J is TRBJ2-7 and V is TRBV28; 7 nucleotides agree with TRBD1. Germline CDR1 is MDHEN and CDR2 is SYDVKM. CDR3 size: 16 residues. The ends lost 6 bases at V and 1 base at J; junction bases unmatched: 12.